This T cell receptor beta chain appears in the sequencing data of a study of blood T cell repertoires in COVID-19. Across the study: Whether acute or convalescent, the COVID-19 samples came from the United States, Italy and Spain. PBMCs, B-cell-depleted T cells, or T cells provided the cDNA or gDNA that made up the material.

Generated by immunoSEQ multiplex PCR, the TCRdb table keeps only in-frame clones and is missing some. The data contain around 270,000 clones, about 87% of them singletons. The CDR3 totals 15 residues. The J segment lost 6 bases and the V segment lost 2 bases, leaving 2 bases of the junction unmatched. CDR1 is MNHEY, CDR2 SVGAGI, per germline. The V and J genes are TRBV6-5 and TRBJ1-6; 9 bases line up with TRBD1. Input material: peripheral blood. The receptor was derived from a man between 60 and 75 years old who had recovered from COVID-19. CDR3: CASSYTGQGNSPLHF. The CDR3 coding sequence is TGTGCCAGCAGTTACACGGGACAGGGTAATTCACCCCTCCACTTT.